Below, 15 T cell receptor beta chains from the same sample are listed, as sequenced in a study of blood T cell repertoires in COVID-19. Profiled with immunoSEQ multiplex PCR; TCRdb holds only in-frame clones, not every one. The profile shows about 200,000 clones, approximately 83% of them singletons. What was sequenced was peripheral blood. Receptors were obtained from a human donor with active or convalescent COVID-19. The donor label of this sample is uncertain.

This rearrangement joins TRBV5-4 to TRBJ2-2; D not resolved. V shed 3 bases and J shed 4 bases, with 13 bases lying between them. Germline V lookup: CDR1 SGHNT, CDR2 YYREEE (reference sequence). This CDR3 is built from 15 residues. The CDR3 is CASSSSGSGTGELFF. The CDR3 DNA reads TGTGCCAGCAGCTCAAGTGGTAGTGGCACCGGGGAGCTGTTTTTT.

This chain uses TRBV5-4 with TRBJ1-1; the match to TRBD1 covers 7 bases. The CDR3 runs to 12 residues. Germline CDR1 SGHNT, CDR2 YYREEE (reference sequence). Trimming removed 1 base from V and 10 bases from J; junction bases left unmatched: 4. The CDR3 nucleotides are TGTGCCAGCAGCTTGAGACAGGGAGGAGCTTTCTTT. This encodes CASSLRQGGAFF.

The V call is TRBV3-1 (or the pseudogene TRBV3-2), the J call TRBJ1-3, with a tentative D call TRBD1 (5 bases). The CDR3 is 16 amino acids. The ends were cut back, 0 bases at V and 2 bases at J, with 11 bases in the middle. Germline V gene sequence: CDR1 LGHDT, CDR2 YNNKEL (reference sequence). For the CDR3, the DNA is TGTGCCAGCAGCCAAGATGGGGGAGGACCTGGAAACACCATATATTTT. Its protein is CASSQDGGGPGNTIYF.

This sequence joins TRBV24-1 and TRBJ1-2; 11 bases match TRBD1. The germline gives CDR1 KGHDR, CDR2 SFDVKD. With 3 bases clipped from V and 1 base from J, the junction kept 6 bases outside the gene matches. This CDR3 has 17 amino acids. This chain's CDR3 is CATSDRTGGVGNYGYTF. The CDR3 DNA is TGTGCCACCAGTGATCGGACAGGGGGCGTCGGTAACTATGGCTACACCTTC.

V and J are TRBV2 and TRBJ2-7, with 7 bases aligning to TRBD2. The CDR3 is 14 amino acids. The V gene's germline CDR1 is SNHLY and CDR2 FYNNEI. With 5 bases clipped from V and 6 bases from J, the junction kept 10 bases outside the gene matches. CDR3 residues: CASSLGLETSEQYF. CDR3 sequence (DNA): TGTGCCAGCAGTCTAGGACTAGAAACCTCCGAGCAGTACTTC.

Points on this clone: The same CDR3 arises from other DNA sequences in this sample as well. The genes are TRBV24-1 and TRBJ2-7; 7 bases agree with TRBD1. V was clipped by 3 bases and J by 1 base; unmatched bases: 5. The CDR3 runs to 15 residues. Germline V gives CDR1 KGHDR, CDR2 SFDVKD. This CDR3 reads CATSDPRDSSYEQYF. CDR3 nucleotide sequence: TGTGCCACCAGTGATCCCCGGGACAGTTCCTACGAGCAGTACTTC.

This clone was seen a handful of times. V usage is TRBV25-1 and J usage is TRBJ2-1; 11 nucleotides agree with TRBD1. Germline CDR1 reads MGHDK; CDR2 reads SYGVNS. This CDR3 region has 11 residues. V gave up 4 bases and J gave up 14 bases; unmatched junction bases: 1. DNA for the CDR3: TGTGCCAGCAGTGGGGGACAGGGGGAGTTCTTC. Encoded protein: CASSGGQGEFF.

The V gene is TRBV21-1, the J gene TRBJ1-4. TRBV21-1 is recorded as a pseudogene. The CDR3 is 15 amino acids. CDR3 DNA sequence: TGTGCCAGCAGCACCCCCTCCCGACAAGGAGGTAAACTGTTTTTT. Translating gives CASSTPSRQGGKLFF.

In DNA form, the CDR3 reads TGTGCCAGCGGTGGGGACAACCAAGAGACCCAGTACTTC. Amino acid sequence: CASGGDNQETQYF. The chain carries TRBV7-9 and TRBJ2-5; TRBD1 is a possible D gene (6 bases). This CDR3 region has 13 residues. Between the trimmed V and J ends, which lost 8 bases and 0 bases, there was a span of 10 bases. Germline lookup yields CDR1 SEHNR and CDR2 FQNEAQ (reference sequence).

This clone was seen only once. In DNA form, the CDR3 reads TGTGCCAGCAGGTCGGACAGGGAGGAAAATCAGCCCCAGCATTTT. Encoded protein: CASRSDREENQPQHF. V usage is TRBV6-6 and J usage is TRBJ1-5, with TRBD1 matching over 8 bases. Germline V gives CDR1 MNHNY, CDR2 SVGAGI (reference sequence). The junction had 8 bases not matched to a gene; V was cut back by 6 bases and J by 4 bases. The CDR3 covers 15 residues.

The DNA of the CDR3 is TGTGCCAGCAGACAAACAGGGTACGGAGGCTACACCTTC. This sequence encodes CASRQTGYGGYTF. The rearrangement joins TRBV2 to TRBJ1-2; D might be TRBD1 (6 bases). The CDR3 has 13 amino acids. V shed 6 bases and J shed 8 bases, with 16 bases lying between them. Germline V gene sequence: CDR1 SNHLY, CDR2 FYNNEI.

This chain links TRBV5-1 with TRBJ1-1; TRBD1 might be the D (5 bases). V dropped 0 bases and J dropped 5 bases, with 11 bases sitting between them. The CDR3 length is 14 residues. Germline loops: CDR1 SGHRS, CDR2 YFSETQ. The CDR3 nucleotides are TGCGCCAGCAGCTTGGTGGCAGGGATGACTGAAGCTTTCTTT. It yields the protein CASSLVAGMTEAFF.

The chain employs TRBV10-3 and TRBJ1-5; maybe TRBD1 (6 bases). Per the germline V gene, CDR1 is ENHRY and CDR2 is SYGVKD. The CDR3 is made up of 13 amino acids. The ends were cut back, 9 bases at V and 3 bases at J, with 12 bases in the middle. The CDR3 reads CAIVGQLNQPQHF. The CDR3 coding sequence is TGTGCCATAGTCGGACAGCTCAATCAGCCCCAGCATTTT.

This clone was observed at least ten times. The chain uses TRBV7-9 and TRBJ1-6; no clear D gene. CDR3 length: 16 residues. Trimming removed 2 bases at V and 4 bases at J, with 12 bases between. Germline V gives CDR1 SEHNR, CDR2 FQNEAQ (reference sequence). In DNA, the CDR3 is TGTGCCAGCAGCTTACCCATGGCAGATTATAATTCACCCCTCCACTTT. Its protein is CASSLPMADYNSPLHF.

The chain is built from TRBV30 and TRBJ2-3; 7 bases are shared with TRBD1. The germline V gene encodes CDR1 GTSNPN and CDR2 SVGIG (reference sequence). The CDR3 length is 15 residues. The V segment lost 2 bases and the J segment 3 bases; nucleotides outside the gene matches: 8. Here the CDR3 reads CAWSPTGMGTDTQYF. CDR3 sequence (DNA): TGTGCCTGGAGTCCGACAGGGATGGGAACAGATACGCAGTATTTT. Supplemented by reference TRBV30 and TRBJ2-3, the full variable domain reads SQTIHQWPATLVQPVGSPLSLECTVEGTSNPNLYWYRQAAGRGLQLLFYSVGIGQISSEVPQNLSASRPQDRQFILSSKKLLLSDSGFYLCAWSPTGMGTDTQYFGPGTRLTVL.